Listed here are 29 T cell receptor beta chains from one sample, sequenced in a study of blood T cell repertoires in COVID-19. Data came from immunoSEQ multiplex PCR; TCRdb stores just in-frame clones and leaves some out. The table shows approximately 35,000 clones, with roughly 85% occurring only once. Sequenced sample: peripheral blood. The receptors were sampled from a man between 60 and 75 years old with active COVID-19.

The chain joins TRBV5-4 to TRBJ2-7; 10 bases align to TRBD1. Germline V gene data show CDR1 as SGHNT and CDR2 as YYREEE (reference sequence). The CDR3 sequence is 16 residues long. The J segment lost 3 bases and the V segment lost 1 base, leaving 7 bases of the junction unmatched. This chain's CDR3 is CASSLPPGQGLYEQYF. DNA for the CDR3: TGTGCCAGCAGCTTGCCCCCGGGACAGGGGCTCTACGAGCAGTACTTC.

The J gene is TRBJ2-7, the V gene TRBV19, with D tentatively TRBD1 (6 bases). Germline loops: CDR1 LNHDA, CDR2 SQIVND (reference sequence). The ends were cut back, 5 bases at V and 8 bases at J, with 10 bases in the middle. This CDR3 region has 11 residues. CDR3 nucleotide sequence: TGTGCCAGTAGTTTACAGGGTAAGCAGTACTTC. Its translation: CASSLQGKQYF.

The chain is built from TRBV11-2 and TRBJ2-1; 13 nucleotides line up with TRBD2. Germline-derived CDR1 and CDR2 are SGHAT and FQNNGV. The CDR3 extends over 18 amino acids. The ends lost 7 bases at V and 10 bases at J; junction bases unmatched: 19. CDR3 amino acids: CASTSRPRTSGSQVEQFF. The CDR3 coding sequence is TGTGCCAGCACTTCCCGACCCCGGACTAGCGGGAGTCAGGTGGAGCAGTTCTTC.

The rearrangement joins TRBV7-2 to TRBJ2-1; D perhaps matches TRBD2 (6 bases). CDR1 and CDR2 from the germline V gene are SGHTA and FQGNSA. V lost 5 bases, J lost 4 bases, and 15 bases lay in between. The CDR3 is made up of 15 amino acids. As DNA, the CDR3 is TGTGCCAGCAGCCTTTTGATGGCGGGGTACAATGAGCAGTTCTTC. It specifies CASSLLMAGYNEQFF.

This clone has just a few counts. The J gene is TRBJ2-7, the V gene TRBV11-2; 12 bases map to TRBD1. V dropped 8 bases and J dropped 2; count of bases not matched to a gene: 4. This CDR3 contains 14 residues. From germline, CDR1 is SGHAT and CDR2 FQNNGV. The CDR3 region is CASVRDRGPYEQYF. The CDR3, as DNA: TGTGCCAGCGTCCGGGACAGGGGGCCCTACGAGCAGTACTTC.

CDR3 in amino acids: CASSLVFSGRQYEQYV. In nucleotides, the CDR3 is TGTGCCAGCAGCTTGGTTTTTAGCGGGAGACAATACGAGCAGTACGTC. The chain links TRBV5-6 to TRBJ2-7; 9 nucleotides align to TRBD2. Germline assignment: CDR1 SGHDT and CDR2 YYEEEE. The V and J ends lost 0 bases and 4 bases, in that order; junction bases with no gene match: 8. The CDR3 extends over 16 amino acids.

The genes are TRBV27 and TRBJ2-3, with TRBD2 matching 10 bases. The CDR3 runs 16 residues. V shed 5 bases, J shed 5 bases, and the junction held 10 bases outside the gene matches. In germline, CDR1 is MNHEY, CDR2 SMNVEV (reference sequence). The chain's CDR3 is CASSKPLAGVVDTQYF. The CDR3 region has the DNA TGTGCCAGCAGTAAACCCCTAGCGGGAGTAGTAGATACGCAGTATTTT.

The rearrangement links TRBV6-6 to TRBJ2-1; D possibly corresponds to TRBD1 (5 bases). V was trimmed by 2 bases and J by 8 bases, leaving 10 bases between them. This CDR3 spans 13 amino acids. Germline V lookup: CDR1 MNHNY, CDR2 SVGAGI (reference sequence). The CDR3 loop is CASSYTETDEQFF. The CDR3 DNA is TGTGCCAGCAGTTACACTGAGACAGATGAGCAGTTCTTC.

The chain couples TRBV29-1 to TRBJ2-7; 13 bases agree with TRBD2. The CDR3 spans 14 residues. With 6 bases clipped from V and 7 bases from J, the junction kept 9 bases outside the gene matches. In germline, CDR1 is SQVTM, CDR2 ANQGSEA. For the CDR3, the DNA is TGCAGCGTCGGCTACTTGGGACTAGCGGGAGAGCAGTACTTC. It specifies CSVGYLGLAGEQYF.

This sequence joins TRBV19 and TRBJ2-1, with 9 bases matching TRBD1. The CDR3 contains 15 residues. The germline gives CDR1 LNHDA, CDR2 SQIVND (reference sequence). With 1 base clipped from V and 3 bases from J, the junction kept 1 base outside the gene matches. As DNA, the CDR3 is TGTGCCAGTAGTATAGGGGACAGGGACTACAATGAGCAGTTCTTC. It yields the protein CASSIGDRDYNEQFF. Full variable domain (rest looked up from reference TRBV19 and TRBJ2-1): DGGITQSPKYLFRKEGQNVTLSCEQNLNHDAMYWYRQDPGQGLRLIYYSQIVNDFQKGDIAEGYSVSREKKESFPLTVTSAQKNPTAFYLCASSIGDRDYNEQFFGPGTRLTVL.

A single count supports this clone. This CDR3 reads CASSRAGTSGYNEQFF. CDR3 bases: TGTGCCAGTAGCAGGGCCGGGACTAGCGGGTACAATGAGCAGTTCTTC. The V and J genes are TRBV19 and TRBJ2-1; TRBD2 aligns across 12 bases. Losses at the gene ends were 6 bases for V and 4 bases for J; bases not matched to a gene: 7. Germline CDR1 and CDR2: LNHDA and SQIVND (reference sequence). This CDR3 region has 16 residues.

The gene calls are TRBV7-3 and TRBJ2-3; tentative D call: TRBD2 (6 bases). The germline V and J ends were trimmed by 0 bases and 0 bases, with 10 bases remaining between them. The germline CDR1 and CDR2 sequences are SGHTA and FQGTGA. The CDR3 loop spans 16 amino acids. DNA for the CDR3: TGTGCCAGCAGCTTAACGGGCGGGGCTAGCACAGATACGCAGTATTTT. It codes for CASSLTGGASTDTQYF.

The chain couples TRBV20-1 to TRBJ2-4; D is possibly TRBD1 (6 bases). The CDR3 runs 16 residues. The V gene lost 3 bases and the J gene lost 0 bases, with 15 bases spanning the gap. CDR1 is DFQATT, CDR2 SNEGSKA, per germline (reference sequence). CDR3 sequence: CSASSTGTPAKNIQYF. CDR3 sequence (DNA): TGCAGTGCTAGTTCCACCGGGACACCAGCCAAAAACATTCAGTACTTC.

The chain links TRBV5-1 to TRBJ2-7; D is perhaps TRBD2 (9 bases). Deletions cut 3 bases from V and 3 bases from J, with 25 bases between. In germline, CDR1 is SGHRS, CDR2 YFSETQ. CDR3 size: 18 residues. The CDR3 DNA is TGCGCCAGCAGCTACGGACAGGGAATAGCGGGAGACGACTACGAGCAGTACTTC. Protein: CASSYGQGIAGDDYEQYF.

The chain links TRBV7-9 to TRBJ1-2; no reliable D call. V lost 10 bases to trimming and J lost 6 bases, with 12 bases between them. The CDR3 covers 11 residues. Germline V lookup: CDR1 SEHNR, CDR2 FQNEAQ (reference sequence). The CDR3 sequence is CAIDGEDGYTF. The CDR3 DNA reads TGTGCCATCGACGGGGAAGATGGCTACACCTTC.

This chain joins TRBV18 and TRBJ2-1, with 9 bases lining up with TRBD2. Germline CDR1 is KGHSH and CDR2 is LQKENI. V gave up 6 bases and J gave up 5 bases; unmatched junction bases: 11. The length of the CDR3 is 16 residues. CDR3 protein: CASSTGGRASHNEQFF. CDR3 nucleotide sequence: TGTGCCAGCTCGACGGGCGGGAGGGCCAGCCACAATGAGCAGTTCTTC.

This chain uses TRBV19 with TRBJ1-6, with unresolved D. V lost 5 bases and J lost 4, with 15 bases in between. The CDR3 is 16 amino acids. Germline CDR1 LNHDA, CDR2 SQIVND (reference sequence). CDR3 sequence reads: CASSFRLFGYNSPLHF. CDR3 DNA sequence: TGTGCCAGTAGTTTTCGACTCTTTGGTTATAATTCACCCCTCCACTTT.

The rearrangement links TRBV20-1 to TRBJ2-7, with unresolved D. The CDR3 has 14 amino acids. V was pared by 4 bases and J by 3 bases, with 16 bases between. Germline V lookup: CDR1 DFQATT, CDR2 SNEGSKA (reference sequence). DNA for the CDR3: TGCAGTGCTATTGACCCTTCACTCAACTACGAGCAGTACTTC. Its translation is CSAIDPSLNYEQYF.

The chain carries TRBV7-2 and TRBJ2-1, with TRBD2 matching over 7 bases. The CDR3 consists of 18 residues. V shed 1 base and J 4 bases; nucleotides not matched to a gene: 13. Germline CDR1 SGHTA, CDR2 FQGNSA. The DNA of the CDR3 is TGTGCCAGCAGCTTAGGACGGAGGAAAGGACTAGGGTACAATGAGCAGTTCTTC. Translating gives CASSLGRRKGLGYNEQFF.

CDR3 nucleotides: TGTGCCAGTAGTACTAGCGGGAGATTCTATGAGCAGTTCTTC. Its protein product is CASSTSGRFYEQFF. This chain links TRBV19 with TRBJ2-1; 10 nucleotides align to TRBD2. This CDR3 spans 14 amino acids. The germline gives CDR1 LNHDA, CDR2 SQIVND (reference sequence). The J segment lost 8 bases and the V segment lost 4 bases, leaving 5 bases of the junction unmatched. Using reference TRBV19 and TRBJ2-1 for the parts outside the CDR3, the full variable domain is DGGITQSPKYLFRKEGQNVTLSCEQNLNHDAMYWYRQDPGQGLRLIYYSQIVNDFQKGDIAEGYSVSREKKESFPLTVTSAQKNPTAFYLCASSTSGRFYEQFFGPGTRLTVL.

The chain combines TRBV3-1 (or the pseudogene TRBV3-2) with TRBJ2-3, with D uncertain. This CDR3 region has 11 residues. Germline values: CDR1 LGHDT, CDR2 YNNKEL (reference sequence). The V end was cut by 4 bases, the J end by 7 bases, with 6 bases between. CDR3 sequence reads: CASSLQNTQYF. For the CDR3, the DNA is TGTGCCAGCAGCCTTCAAAATACGCAGTATTTT.

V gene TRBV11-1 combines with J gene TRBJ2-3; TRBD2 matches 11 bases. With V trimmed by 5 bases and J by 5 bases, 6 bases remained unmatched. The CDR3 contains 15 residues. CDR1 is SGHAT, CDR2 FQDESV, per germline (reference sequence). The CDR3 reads CASSGRLAGRDTQYF. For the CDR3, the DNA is TGTGCCAGCAGCGGGAGACTAGCGGGAAGAGATACGCAGTATTTT. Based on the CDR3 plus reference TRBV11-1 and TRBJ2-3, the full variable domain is EAEVAQSPRYKITEKSQAVAFWCDPISGHATLYWYRQILGQGPELLVQFQDESVVDDSQLPKDRFSAERLKGVDSTLKIQPAELGDSAMYLCASSGRLAGRDTQYFGPGTRLTVL.

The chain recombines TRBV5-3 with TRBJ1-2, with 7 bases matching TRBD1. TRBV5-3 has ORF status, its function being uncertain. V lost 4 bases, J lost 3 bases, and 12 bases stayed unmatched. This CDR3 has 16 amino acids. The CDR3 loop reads CARSPRVRDSHYGYTF. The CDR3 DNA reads TGTGCCAGAAGCCCGAGAGTCAGGGACAGTCACTATGGCTACACCTTC.

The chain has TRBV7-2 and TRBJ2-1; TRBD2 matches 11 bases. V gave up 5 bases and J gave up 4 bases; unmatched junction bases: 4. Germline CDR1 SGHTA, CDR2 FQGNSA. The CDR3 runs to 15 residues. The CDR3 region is CASSLSGRVYNEQFF. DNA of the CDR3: TGTGCCAGCAGCCTTAGCGGGAGGGTGTACAATGAGCAGTTCTTC.

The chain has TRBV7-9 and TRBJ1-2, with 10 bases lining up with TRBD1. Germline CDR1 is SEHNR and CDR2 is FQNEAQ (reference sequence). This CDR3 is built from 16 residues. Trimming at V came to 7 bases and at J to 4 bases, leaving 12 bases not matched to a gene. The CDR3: CASTTRWTGGSYGYTF. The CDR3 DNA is TGTGCCAGCACCACAAGGTGGACAGGGGGTTCCTATGGCTACACCTTC.

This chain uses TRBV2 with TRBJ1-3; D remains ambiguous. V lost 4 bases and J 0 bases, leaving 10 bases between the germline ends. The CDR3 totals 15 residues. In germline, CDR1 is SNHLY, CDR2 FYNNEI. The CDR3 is CASSVELISGNTIYF. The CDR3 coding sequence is TGTGCCAGCAGTGTAGAACTGATCTCTGGAAACACCATATATTTT.

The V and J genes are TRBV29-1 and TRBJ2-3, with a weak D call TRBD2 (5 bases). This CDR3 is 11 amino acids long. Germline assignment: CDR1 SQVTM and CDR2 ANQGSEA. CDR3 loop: CGPGVADTQYF. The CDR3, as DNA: TGCGGCCCCGGGGTGGCAGATACGCAGTATTTT.

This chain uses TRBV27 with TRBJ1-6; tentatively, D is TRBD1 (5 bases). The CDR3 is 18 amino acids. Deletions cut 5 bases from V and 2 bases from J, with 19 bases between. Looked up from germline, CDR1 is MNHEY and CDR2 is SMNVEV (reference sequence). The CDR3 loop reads CASSPTDSRRTYNSPLHF. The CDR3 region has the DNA TGTGCCAGCAGTCCGACTGACAGCCGTAGGACCTATAATTCACCCCTCCACTTT.

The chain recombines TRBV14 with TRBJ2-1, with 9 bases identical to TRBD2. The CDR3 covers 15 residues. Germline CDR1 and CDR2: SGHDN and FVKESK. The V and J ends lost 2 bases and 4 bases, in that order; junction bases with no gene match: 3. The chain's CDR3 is CASSQPSGKYNEQFF. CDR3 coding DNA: TGTGCCAGCAGCCAACCTAGCGGGAAATACAATGAGCAGTTCTTC.